This section outlines one T cell receptor beta chain sequence together with its context. Its antigen target is currently unknown. No per-base quality is available; no much larger clone lies one base away. In the paper's terms, the treatment or condition label means: randomized to nivolumab then ipilimumab (arm A) or the reverse (arm B). None of the patients in the trial had previously been given DNA-damaging chemotherapy. The samples were obtained from melanoma patients enrolled in CheckMate 064, an open-label, randomized phase II trial testing sequential checkpoint blockade. Tumor TCR sequencing used genomic DNA from formalin-fixed paraffin-embedded (FFPE) tissue samples. These data are taken from a study of sequential checkpoint blockade in melanoma (dated by TCRdb to the late 2010s). About the study as a whole: Patients were assigned by 1:1 randomization to either first-line nivolumab followed by ipilimumab (arm A) or ipilimumab followed by nivolumab (arm B). Maintenance nivolumab came after both trial sequences. DNA from about 100 melanoma tumor samples collected before treatment underwent TCRbeta immunosequencing. Twenty-two patients had matched tumor biopsies taken before treatment and at week 13, after single-agent nivolumab (arm A) or ipilimumab (arm B). Around 80% of the matched pre- and post-treatment tumor biopsy pairs came from the same lesion.

General study outcomes and caveats: The model for predicting response that combines TCR metrics with mutation burden needs to be validated in larger, independent patient cohorts. Within-arm analyses of tumor T-cell fraction were limited by small sample sizes and reduced statistical power. Tumor T-cell fraction and clonality were correlated with PD-L1 staining and CD8+ T-cell counts, but not with mutational load. In the nivolumab-first arm (arm A), pretreatment tumor TIL clonality was associated with response (P = .04). Patients whose tumor T-cell fraction and clonality increased by week 13 were about 30 times more likely to achieve clinical benefit.

The immunoSEQ Assay was used to immunosequence TCRbeta CDR3 regions from genomic DNA. Before high-throughput sequencing, genomic DNA was amplified using bias-controlled multiplex PCR. The published analysis was carried out like this. To quantify the absolute abundance of each unique TCRbeta CDR3 region, the sequences were collapsed and filtered. Clonality was defined as 1 minus Pielou's evenness and was calculated using productive rearrangements only. To compute tumor T-cell fraction, TCRbeta template counts were normalized to usable DNA, with usable DNA estimated from several housekeeping genes. A previously published method was used to identify clones whose frequencies were significantly greater in on-treatment samples than in baseline samples. The table comes from immuneACCESS by way of TCRdb, which keeps in-frame sequences with V and J called. Part of the clones is missing from these tables; in studies checked, under half for an unresolved V gene and the rest for unknown reasons. V, J and clone size were drawn from that table, and D and trimming were deduced from the DNA. For this sample there are over 5,000 clones; approximately 24% appear just once. The ten most abundant clones make up 20% to 25% of the sample.

The CDR1 and CDR2 encoded by the germline V gene are SGHRS and YFSETQ. V has 4 bases trimmed and J has 8 bases trimmed; junction bases matching no gene number 8. From cysteine to phenylalanine, the CDR3 is 15 amino acids long. Only CDR3 DNA is held: 45 bases, read in frame from base 1. The clonotype was recovered from a human donor with melanoma. Specimen: tumor tissue (inferred from file names), collected from a patient given nivolumab and ipilimumab in sequence. The chain is encoded by TRBV5-1 joined to TRBJ2-1, and TRBD2 aligns with 11 junction nucleotides. The CDR3: CASSQTSGSIDEQFF. The nucleotide sequence is TGCGCCAGCAGCCAAACTAGCGGGAGTATAGATGAGCAGTTCTTC.